A selection of T cell receptor beta chains follows, all from one sample in a study of OX40 agonist ivuxolimab in advanced cancers. Only in-frame clones appear in the TCRdb table, and some are missing; sequencing was by immunoSEQ multiplex PCR. Found here are tens of thousands of clones, 84% of them singletons; the top ten hold about 7.3%. The sequencing here drew on CD4+ or CD8+ T cells sorted from blood, taken in a trial of the OX40 agonist ivuxolimab. The receptors were sampled from an adult with an advanced solid tumor such as melanoma, head and neck, liver or kidney cancer. Each CDR3 is given with its conserved first and last residue. D genes are given only for firm matches. The size entry is marked missing in some rows and otherwise reads once, few, many or a size class.

>TRBD2|NA|TRBV29-1|TRBJ2-3
TGCAGCGTCGCTAGCGGGGGGGCCCCAGATACGCAGTATTTT
CSVASGGAPDTQYF
>TRBD1|few|TRBV4-2|TRBJ2-1
TGTGCCAGCAGCCACGCGGGACAGGGGGCCTACAATGAGCAGTTCTTC
CASSHAGQGAYNEQFF
>TRBD1|NA|TRBV28|TRBJ2-1
TGTGCCAGCAGTTTACCCGGGACAGTGTACAATGAGCAGTTCTTC
CASSLPGTVYNEQFF
>TRBD2|once|TRBV29-1|TRBJ2-1
TGCAGCTCACGACTAGCTCCGGATGAGCAGTTCTTC
CSSRLAPDEQFF
>NA|NA|TRBV2|TRBJ2-7
TGTGCCAGCAGGGTGACTGGTTACGAGCAGTACTTC
CASRVTGYEQYF
>NA|NA|TRBV5-1|TRBJ1-2
TGCGCCAGCAGCCTGGAAGGGGTTAACTATGGCTACACCTTC
CASSLEGVNYGYTF
>TRBD1|NA|TRBV13|TRBJ2-1
TGTGCCAGCAGCTATGACAGGGGGCATGAGCAGTTCTTC
CASSYDRGHEQFF
>TRBD1|few|TRBV19|TRBJ1-1
TGTGCCAGTAGGGGACAGGGTACGAACACTGAAGCTTTCTTT
CASRGQGTNTEAFF
>TRBD2|once|TRBV19|TRBJ2-4
TGTGCCAGTAGTTTAGCTAGCGGGAGTTGGGAAAACATTCAGTACTTC
CASSLASGSWENIQYF
>NA|once|TRBV2|TRBJ2-7
TGTGCCAGCAAACTAGCCGGGGGCGAGCAGTACTTC
CASKLAGGEQYF
>NA|NA|TRBV7-9|TRBJ2-7
TGTGCCAGCAGCTCTCCGGGGCAGCCCGCCTACGAGCAGTACTTC
CASSSPGQPAYEQYF
>NA|NA|TRBV28|TRBJ1-2
TGTGCCAGCAGTCGACAGGTCGAGGGGTACTATGGCTACACCTTC
CASSRQVEGYYGYTF
>NA|NA|TRBV10-1|TRBJ2-1
TGCGCCAGCAGCGACTTCTTTACCTACAATGAGCAGTTCTTC
CASSDFFTYNEQFF
>NA|NA|TRBV28|TRBJ1-6
TGTGCCAGCAGTTTTAGTACAGGAGCTTCACCTTCACCCCTCCACTTT
CASSFSTGASPSPLHF
>TRBD1|NA|TRBV4-3|TRBJ1-5
TGCGCCAGCAGCCAAGATTTGGGACAGGGCAATCAGCCCCAGCATTTT
CASSQDLGQGNQPQHF
>TRBD1|NA|TRBV10-3|TRBJ1-5
TGTGCCATCAGGGAGGGACAGGGGCAGCCCCAGCATTTT
CAIREGQGQPQHF
>TRBD1|NA|TRBV7-2|TRBJ2-5
TGTGCCAGCAGCTTACCTGACAGGGGGCCGCGGTACTTC
CASSLPDRGPRYF
>TRBD1|NA|TRBV5-4|TRBJ2-7
TGTGCCAGCAGCTTTGACAGGGGGGGCTACGAGCAGTACTTC
CASSFDRGGYEQYF
>NA|NA|TRBV29-1|TRBJ1-2
TGCAGCGTTGCGGATATTAAAGGGGGTTGGGAGTATGGCTACACCTTC
CSVADIKGGWEYGYTF
>TRBD1|NA|TRBV18|TRBJ1-1
TGTGCCAGCTCACTGGGACAGGGGGTAACTGAAGCTTTCTTT
CASSLGQGVTEAFF
>TRBD1|NA|TRBV5-1|TRBJ2-7
TGCGCCAGCAGCTTTACAGGGGCTACCTCCTACGAGCAGTACTTC
CASSFTGATSYEQYF
>NA|NA|TRBV7-9|TRBJ1-1
TGTGCCAGCAGCTTTGTCGGGGGGACTGAAGCTTTCTTT
CASSFVGGTEAFF
>TRBD1|NA|TRBV9|TRBJ1-3
TGTGCCAGCAGCGTAGGTCGGGACAGGGGAAGGGGCACCATATATTTT
CASSVGRDRGRGTIYF
>NA|NA|TRBV7-8|TRBJ2-1
TGTGCCAGCAGCTCGCTGGGACGGGGGAGCTCCTACAATGAGCAGTTCTTC
CASSSLGRGSSYNEQFF
>NA|NA|TRBV5-1|TRBJ2-3
TGCGCCAGCAGCCAGGGACCTTCGGGTACGCAGTATTTT
CASSQGPSGTQYF
>NA|NA|TRBV19|TRBJ1-5
TGTGCCAGTAGTACGGGATATAATCAGCCCCAGCATTTT
CASSTGYNQPQHF
>NA|NA|TRBV4-2|TRBJ2-5
TGTGCCAGCAGCCAAGGACAAATGGAGACCCAGTACTTC
CASSQGQMETQYF
>NA|NA|TRBV6-4|TRBJ2-1
TGTGCCAGCAGTGACGACGTGCAAATAATGAGTGAGCAGTTCTTC
CASSDDVQIMSEQFF
>TRBD1|NA|TRBV29-1|TRBJ1-5
TGCAGCGTTTCGACAGGGGGCGGCAATCAGCCCCAGCATTTT
CSVSTGGGNQPQHF
>NA|once|TRBV9|TRBJ1-2
TGTGCCAGCAGCGTAGGTGGCAACTATGGCTACACCTTC
CASSVGGNYGYTF
>TRBD1|NA|TRBV5-1|TRBJ1-2
TGCGCCAGCAGCTCACAGGGGGCGTTCTATGGCTACACCTTC
CASSSQGAFYGYTF
>NA|NA|TRBV6-5|TRBJ1-1
TGTGCCAGCACCCTTACGGGCGGCAACACTGAAGCTTTCTTT
CASTLTGGNTEAFF
>NA|NA|TRBV6-1|TRBJ1-2
TGTGCCAGCAGTGAAGACACAGCGAACTATGGCTACACCTTC
CASSEDTANYGYTF
>NA|NA|TRBV29-1|TRBJ2-1
TGCAGCGCCGGGGGTGCAGACAATGAGCAGTTCTTC
CSAGGADNEQFF
>NA|NA|TRBV30|TRBJ2-3
TGTGCCTGGAGCACGGTGAGCACAGATACGCAGTATTTT
CAWSTVSTDTQYF
>TRBD2|NA|TRBV7-3|TRBJ2-2
TGTGCCAGCAGCTTGGGACTAGCGGCCGGGGAGCTGTTTTTT
CASSLGLAAGELFF
>NA|NA|TRBV11-2|TRBJ1-6
TGTGCCAGCAGCGTAGGACAGATCTATAATTCACCCCTCCACTTT
CASSVGQIYNSPLHF
>TRBD2|NA|TRBV27|TRBJ2-7
TGTGCCAGCAGTTTATTTGGAGGGAGGGGTGGCTACGAGCAGTACTTC
CASSLFGGRGGYEQYF
>TRBD1|NA|TRBV19|TRBJ1-1
TGTGCCAGTACGATTGGGGACAGAATGAACACTGAAGCTTTCTTT
CASTIGDRMNTEAFF
>TRBD1|once|TRBV18|TRBJ2-7
TGTGCCAGCTCACTGGGACAGGGGGTCGGCGAGCAGTACTTC
CASSLGQGVGEQYF